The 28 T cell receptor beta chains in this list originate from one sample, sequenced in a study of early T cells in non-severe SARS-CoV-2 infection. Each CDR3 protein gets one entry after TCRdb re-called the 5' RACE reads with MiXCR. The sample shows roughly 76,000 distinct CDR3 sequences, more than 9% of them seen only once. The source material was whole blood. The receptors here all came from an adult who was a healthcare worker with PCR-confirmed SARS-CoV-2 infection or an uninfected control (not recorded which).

CDR3: CSVEARQGSYEQYF. CDR3 nucleotides: TGCAGCGTCGAGGCGAGACAGGGCTCCTACGAGCAGTACTTC. The chain joins TRBV29-1 to TRBJ2-7, with 7 bases lining up with TRBD1. Germline CDR1 SQVTM, CDR2 ANQGSEA. V was pared by 6 bases and J by 0 bases, with 8 bases of the junction left unmatched. The CDR3 spans 14 residues.

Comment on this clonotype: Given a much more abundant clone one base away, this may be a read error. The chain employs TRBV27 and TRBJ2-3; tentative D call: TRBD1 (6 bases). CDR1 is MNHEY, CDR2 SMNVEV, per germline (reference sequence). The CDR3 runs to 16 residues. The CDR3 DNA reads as TGTGCCAGCAGATTATATGGGGACATTAGCACAGATACGCAGTATTTT. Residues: CASRLYGDISTDTQYF.

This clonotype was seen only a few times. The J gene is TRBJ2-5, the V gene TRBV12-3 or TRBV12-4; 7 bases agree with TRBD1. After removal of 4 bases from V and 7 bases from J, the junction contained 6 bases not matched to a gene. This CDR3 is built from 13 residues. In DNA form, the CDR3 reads TGTGCCAGCAGTTCAACAGGGGCAGGGACCCAGTACTTC. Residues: CASSSTGAGTQYF.

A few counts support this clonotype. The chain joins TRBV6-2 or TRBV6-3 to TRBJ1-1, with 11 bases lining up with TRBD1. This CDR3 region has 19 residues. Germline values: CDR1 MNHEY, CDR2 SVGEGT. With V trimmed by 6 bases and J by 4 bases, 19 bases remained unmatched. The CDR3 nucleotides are TGTGCCAGCAGACGCCCTTCCGGGACAGGGGGACCAACGGGCACTGAAGCTTTCTTT. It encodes CASRRPSGTGGPTGTEAFF.

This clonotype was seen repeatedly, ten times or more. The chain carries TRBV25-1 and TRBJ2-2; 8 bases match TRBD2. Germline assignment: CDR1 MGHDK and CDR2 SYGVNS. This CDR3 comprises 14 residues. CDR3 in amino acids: CASVAGSRTGELFF. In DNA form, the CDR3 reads TGTGCTTCAGTAGCGGGGTCTAGGACCGGGGAGCTGTTTTTT.

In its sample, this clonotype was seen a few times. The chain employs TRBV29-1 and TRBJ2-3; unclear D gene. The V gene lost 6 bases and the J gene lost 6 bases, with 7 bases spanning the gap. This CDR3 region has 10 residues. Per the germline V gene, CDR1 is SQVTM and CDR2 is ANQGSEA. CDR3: CSVYADTQYF. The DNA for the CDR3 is TGCAGCGTCTACGCGGATACGCAGTATTTT.

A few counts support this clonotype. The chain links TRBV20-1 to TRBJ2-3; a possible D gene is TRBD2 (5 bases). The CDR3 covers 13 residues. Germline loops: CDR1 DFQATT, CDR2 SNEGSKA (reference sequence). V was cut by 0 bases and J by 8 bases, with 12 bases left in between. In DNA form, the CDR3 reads TGCAGTGCTAGAGATATTGTAGGAGGTACGCAGTATTTT. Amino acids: CSARDIVGGTQYF.

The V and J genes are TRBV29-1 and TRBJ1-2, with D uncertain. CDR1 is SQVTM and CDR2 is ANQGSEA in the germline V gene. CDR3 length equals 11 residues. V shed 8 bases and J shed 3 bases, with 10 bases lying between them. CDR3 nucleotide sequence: TGCAGCCATAAAGGTGACTATGGCTACACCTTC. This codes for CSHKGDYGYTF.

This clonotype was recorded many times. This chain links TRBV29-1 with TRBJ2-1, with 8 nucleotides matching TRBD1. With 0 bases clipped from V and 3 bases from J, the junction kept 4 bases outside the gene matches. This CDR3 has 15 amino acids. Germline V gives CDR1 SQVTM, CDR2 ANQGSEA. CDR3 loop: CSVEEPGQDYNEQFF. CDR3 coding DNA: TGCAGCGTTGAAGAACCGGGACAGGACTACAATGAGCAGTTCTTC.

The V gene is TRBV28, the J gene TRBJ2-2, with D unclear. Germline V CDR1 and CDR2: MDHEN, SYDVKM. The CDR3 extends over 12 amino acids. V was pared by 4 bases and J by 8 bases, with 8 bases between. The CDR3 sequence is CASSWAFGELFF. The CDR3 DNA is TGTGCCAGCAGTTGGGCCTTTGGGGAGCTGTTTTTT. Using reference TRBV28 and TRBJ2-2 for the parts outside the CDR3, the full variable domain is DVKVTQSSRYLVKRTGEKVFLECVQDMDHENMFWYRQDPGLGLRLIYFSYDVKMKEKGDIPEGYSVSREKKERFSLILESASTNQTSMYLCASSWAFGELFFGEGSRLTVL.

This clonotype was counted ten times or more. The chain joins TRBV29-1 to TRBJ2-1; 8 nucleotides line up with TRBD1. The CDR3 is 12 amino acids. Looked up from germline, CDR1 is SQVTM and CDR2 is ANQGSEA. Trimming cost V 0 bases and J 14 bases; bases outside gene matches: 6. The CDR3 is CSVEDLDREEFF. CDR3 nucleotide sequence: TGCAGCGTTGAAGATCTGGACAGGGAGGAGTTCTTC.

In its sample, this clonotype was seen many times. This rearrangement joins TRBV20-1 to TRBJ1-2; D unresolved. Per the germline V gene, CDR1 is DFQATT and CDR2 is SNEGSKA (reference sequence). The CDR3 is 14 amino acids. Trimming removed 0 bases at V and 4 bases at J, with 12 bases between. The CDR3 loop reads CSARDRLAPYGYTF. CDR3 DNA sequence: TGCAGTGCTAGAGATCGATTGGCACCCTATGGCTACACCTTC.

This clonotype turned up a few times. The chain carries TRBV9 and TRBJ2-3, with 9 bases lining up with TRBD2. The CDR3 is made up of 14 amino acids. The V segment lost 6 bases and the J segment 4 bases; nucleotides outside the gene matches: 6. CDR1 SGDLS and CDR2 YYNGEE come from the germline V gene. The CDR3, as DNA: TGTGCCAGCACTATAGCGGGAGTGGCAGATACGCAGTATTTT. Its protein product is CASTIAGVADTQYF.

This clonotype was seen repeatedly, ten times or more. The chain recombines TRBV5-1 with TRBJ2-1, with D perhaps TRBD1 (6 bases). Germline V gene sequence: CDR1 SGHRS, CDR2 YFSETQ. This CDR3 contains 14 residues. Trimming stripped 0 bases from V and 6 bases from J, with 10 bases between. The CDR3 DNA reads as TGCGCCAGCAGCTTGGTTGCAGGGGCCAATGAGCAGTTCTTC. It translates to CASSLVAGANEQFF.

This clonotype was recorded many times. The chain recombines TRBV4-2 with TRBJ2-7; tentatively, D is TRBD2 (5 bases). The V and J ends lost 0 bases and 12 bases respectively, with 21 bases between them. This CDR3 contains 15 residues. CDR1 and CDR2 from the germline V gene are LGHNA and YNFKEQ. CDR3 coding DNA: TGTGCCAGCAGCCAAGAAGAGGGTAGCCCCGGGGAGTGGTACTTC. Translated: CASSQEEGSPGEWYF.

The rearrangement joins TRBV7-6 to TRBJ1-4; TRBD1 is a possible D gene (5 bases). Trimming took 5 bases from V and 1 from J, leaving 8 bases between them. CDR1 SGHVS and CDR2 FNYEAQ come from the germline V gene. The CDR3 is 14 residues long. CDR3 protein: CASSPQETNEKLFF. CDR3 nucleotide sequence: TGTGCCAGCAGCCCACAGGAAACTAATGAAAAACTGTTTTTT.

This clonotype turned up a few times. DNA of the CDR3: TGTGCCATCAGTGAGTCCTTGAGCGGGATACGAGGCTACACCTTC. Amino acids: CAISESLSGIRGYTF. The chain combines TRBV10-3 with TRBJ1-2; D remains unclear. Germline CDR1 and CDR2: ENHRY and SYGVKD. Trimming pared 0 bases from V and 8 bases from J, leaving 16 bases between. The CDR3 has 15 residues.

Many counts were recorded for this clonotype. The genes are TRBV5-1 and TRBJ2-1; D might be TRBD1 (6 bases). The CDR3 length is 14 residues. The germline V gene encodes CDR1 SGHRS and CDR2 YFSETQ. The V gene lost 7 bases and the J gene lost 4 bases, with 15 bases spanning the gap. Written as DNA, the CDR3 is TGCGCCAGCCACAGAGGGACAAATTACAATGAGCAGTTCTTC. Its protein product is CASHRGTNYNEQFF.

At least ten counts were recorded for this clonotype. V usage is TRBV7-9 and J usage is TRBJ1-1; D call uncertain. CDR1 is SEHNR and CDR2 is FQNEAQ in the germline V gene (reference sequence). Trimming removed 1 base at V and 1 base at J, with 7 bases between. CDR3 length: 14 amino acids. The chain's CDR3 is CASSLGVSNTEAFF. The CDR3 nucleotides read TGTGCCAGCAGCTTAGGGGTTTCGAACACTGAAGCTTTCTTT.

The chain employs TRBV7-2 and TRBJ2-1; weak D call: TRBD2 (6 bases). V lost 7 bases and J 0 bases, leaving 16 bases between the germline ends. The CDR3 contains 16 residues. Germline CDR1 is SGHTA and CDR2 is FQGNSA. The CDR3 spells CASTGDSKSSYNEQFF. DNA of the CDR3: TGTGCCAGCACCGGGGACTCCAAGAGCTCCTACAATGAGCAGTTCTTC. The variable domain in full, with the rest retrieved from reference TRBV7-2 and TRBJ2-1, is GAGVSQSPSNKVTEKGKDVELRCDPISGHTALYWYRQSLGQGLEFLIYFQGNSAPDKSGLPSDRFSAERTGGSVSTLTIQRTQQEDSAVYLCASTGDSKSSYNEQFFGPGTRLTVL.

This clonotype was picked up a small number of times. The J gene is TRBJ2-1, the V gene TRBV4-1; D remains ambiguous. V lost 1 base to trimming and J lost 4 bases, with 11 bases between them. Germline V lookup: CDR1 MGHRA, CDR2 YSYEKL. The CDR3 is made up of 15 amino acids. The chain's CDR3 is CASSQVILDYNEQFF. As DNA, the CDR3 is TGCGCCAGCAGCCAAGTTATTCTAGATTACAATGAGCAGTTCTTC.

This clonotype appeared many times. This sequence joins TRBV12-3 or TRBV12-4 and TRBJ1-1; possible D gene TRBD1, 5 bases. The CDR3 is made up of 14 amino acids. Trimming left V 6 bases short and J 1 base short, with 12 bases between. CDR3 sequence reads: CASSEGQRNTEAFF. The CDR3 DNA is TGTGCCAGCAGCGAGGGGCAGCGGAACACTGAAGCTTTCTTT.

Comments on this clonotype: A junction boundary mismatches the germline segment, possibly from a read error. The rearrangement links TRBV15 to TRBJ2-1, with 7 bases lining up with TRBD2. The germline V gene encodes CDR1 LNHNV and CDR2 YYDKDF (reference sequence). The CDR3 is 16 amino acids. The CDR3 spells CATSRDRGSSYNEQLF. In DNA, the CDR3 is TGTGCCACCAGCAGAGATCGCGGGAGCTCCTACAATGAGCAGCTCTTC.

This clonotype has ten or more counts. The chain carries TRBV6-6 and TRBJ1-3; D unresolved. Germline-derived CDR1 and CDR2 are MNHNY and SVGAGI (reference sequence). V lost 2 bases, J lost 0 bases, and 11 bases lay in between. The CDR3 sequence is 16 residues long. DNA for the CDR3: TGTGCCAGCAGTTACGTTCAGACCCACTCTGGAAACACCATATATTTT. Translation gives CASSYVQTHSGNTIYF.

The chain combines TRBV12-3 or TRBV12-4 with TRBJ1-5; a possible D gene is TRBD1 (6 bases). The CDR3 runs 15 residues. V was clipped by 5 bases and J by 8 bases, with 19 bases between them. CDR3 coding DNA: TGTGCCAGCAGTGAGACAGGAGCCTCATGGAAGCCCCAGCATTTT. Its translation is CASSETGASWKPQHF.

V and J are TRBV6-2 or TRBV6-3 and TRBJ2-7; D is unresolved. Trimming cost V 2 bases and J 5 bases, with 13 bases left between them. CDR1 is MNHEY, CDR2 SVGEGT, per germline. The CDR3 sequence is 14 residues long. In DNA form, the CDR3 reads TGTGCCAGCAGTTACACACTGGCCCCCCACGAGCAGTACTTC. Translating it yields CASSYTLAPHEQYF.

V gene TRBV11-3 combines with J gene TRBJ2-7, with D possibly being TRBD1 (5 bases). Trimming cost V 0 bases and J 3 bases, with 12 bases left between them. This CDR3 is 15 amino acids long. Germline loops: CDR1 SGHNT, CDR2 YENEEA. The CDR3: CASSLEGRFNYEQYF. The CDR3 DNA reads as TGTGCCAGCAGCTTAGAGGGGCGTTTCAACTACGAGCAGTACTTC.

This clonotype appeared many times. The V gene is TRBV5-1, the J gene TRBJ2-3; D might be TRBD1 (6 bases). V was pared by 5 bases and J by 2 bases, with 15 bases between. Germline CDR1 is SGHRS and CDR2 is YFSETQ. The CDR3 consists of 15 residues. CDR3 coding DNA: TGCGCCAGCAGTCGCGCGGACAGCCTCACAGATACGCAGTATTTT. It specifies CASSRADSLTDTQYF.